This T cell receptor beta chain was found in a study of cytomegalovirus exposure and HLA in healthy donors. The PCR made use of 60 Vbeta and 13 Jbeta primers. The method was immunoSEQ multiplex PCR; TCRdb's version includes in-frame clones alone and lacks a portion of them. This table holds 95,000 to 100,000 clones, approximately 80% found once. The CDR3 has 15 residues. V lost 4 bases to trimming and J lost 1 base, with 13 bases between them. The germline V gene has CDR1 SGHRS and CDR2 YFSETQ. As regards this clone: The antigen is undetermined.

Broader study findings: Later analysis suggested links between common viral pathogens and several top significant clusters. Fewer than 200 TCR beta chains were listed as cytomegalovirus-associated.

This clonotype originated in a female donor in good health and CMV-seronegative. The sample consisted of PBMCs. This chain links TRBV5-1 with TRBJ2-3; perhaps TRBD2 as D (6 bases). The CDR3 DNA follows: TGCGCCAGCAGCCTAGCGATCGGGGGCACAGATACGCAGTATTTT. This translates into CASSLAIGGTDTQYF.